This T cell receptor (beta chain) was sequenced during a study of glioma-infiltrating T cells after dendritic cell vaccination. Overall study: Samples are from glioblastoma patients in Phase I and II dendritic cell vaccine trials.

Amplification used 60 V beta primers and 13 J beta primers. The assay was immunoSEQ multiplex PCR, and TCRdb's table has in-frame clones only and misses some. Among fewer than 90,000 clones, about four fifths were seen once, and the ten largest hold around 6.5%. Time point indicated: after dendritic cell vaccination, including at tumor progression/relapse. PBMC were collected before vaccination, two weeks after the third vaccination, and at progression. This TCR was recovered from a human donor with glioblastoma. The specimen was blood, collected after dendritic cell vaccination.

This chain's CDR3 is CASSLDRGTDEQYF. CDR3 in DNA: TGTGCCAGCAGTTTGGACAGGGGAACAGACGAGCAGTACTTC. The chain carries TRBV6-1 and TRBJ2-7, with TRBD1 matching 9 bases. The germline CDR1 and CDR2 sequences are MNHNS and SASEGT. The CDR3 spans 14 residues. V shed 5 bases and J 5 bases; nucleotides not matched to a gene: 7.